The sequence of this T cell receptor (beta chain) was determined in a study of shared clonotypes between healthy human individuals. Overall study findings and caveats: Clonotypes that were shared across a few donors made up roughly 5.2% of naive CD4 clonotypes. What limited the represented genetic and exposure-history diversity was the small number of donors.

Germline V gene lookup returns CDR1 SGHVS and CDR2 FQNEAQ. V was clipped by 4 bases and J by 0 bases, with 18 bases between them. The CDR3 contains 17 residues. Naivety among CD8 cells was defined by CD45RO negativity and positive CCR7 selection, thereby excluding terminally differentiated effector memory CD45RA+ cells. To note about this clone: Its target is not known.

At deep level, the assay was performed. Profiling relied on immunoSEQ multiplex PCR, and the TCRdb table lists in-frame clones only, not all of them. The sample consists of about 2 million clones, about 95% of them appearing once. V is TRBV7-8 and J is TRBJ1-1; maybe TRBD1 (5 bases). Sequenced material: naive CD8+ T cells sorted from blood. The TCR originated in a young man in good health. CDR3 region: CASSSVTTAPMNTEAFF. The CDR3 DNA follows: TGTGCCAGCAGCTCCGTTACGACAGCACCGATGAACACTGAAGCTTTCTTT.